These 25 T cell receptor beta chains originate from one sample sequenced in a study of Ad26.COV2.S vaccination and SARS-CoV-2 variants listed by TCRdb under 2021. What the treatment or condition label conveys for this sample: over 15 received Ad26.COV2.S at low or high dose, single or two shots; several received placebo; per-sample allocation not given. Repertoires of vaccine and placebo recipients were sequenced from samples collected on day 63 after the first injection. Libraries were prepared through the immunoSEQ multiplex PCR assay. TCRdb carries this immuneACCESS record with in-frame sequences only. Its versions omit some clonotypes, under half of them owing to an unresolved V gene in the studies checked, with the rest unexplained. Recorded for this sample are around 450,000 clones; about 89% of them occurred a single time. 1.5% to 2% of the sample is taken by the ten largest. The sequencing here drew on peripheral blood, taken in a trial of Ad26.COV2.S vaccine versus placebo. The receptors originated from a person aged 18 to 65 who received the Ad26.COV2.S COVID-19 vaccine or a placebo.

The chain employs TRBV7-2 and TRBJ2-1; maybe TRBD2 (6 bases). Trimming left V 5 bases short and J 0 bases short, with 14 bases between. CDR3 length equals 16 residues. Germline values: CDR1 SGHTA, CDR2 FQGNSA. The CDR3 here is CASSQRGVSSYNEQFF. The DNA of the CDR3 is TGTGCCAGCAGCCAACGCGGGGTCAGCTCCTACAATGAGCAGTTCTTC.

The V and J genes are TRBV5-1 and TRBJ2-5; D could derive from TRBD1 or TRBD2 (7 bases each). CDR1 SGHRS and CDR2 YFSETQ come from the germline V gene. Trimming cost V 4 bases and J 0 bases, with 19 bases left between them. This CDR3 contains 17 residues. This CDR3 is CASSLTGRGQDQETQYF. The CDR3, as DNA: TGCGCCAGCAGCCTAACAGGGAGGGGGCAGGACCAAGAGACCCAGTACTTC.

J is TRBJ2-3 and V is TRBV28, with 10 bases that match TRBD2. V was clipped by 6 bases and J by 4 bases; unmatched bases: 4. Germline lookup yields CDR1 MDHEN and CDR2 SYDVKM. There are 14 residues in the CDR3. CDR3 nucleotides: TGTGCCAGCAGAGCTAGCGGGAGTTCAGATACGCAGTATTTT. This codes for CASRASGSSDTQYF.

This rearrangement joins TRBV30 to TRBJ1-4, with TRBD1 as a possible D gene (6 bases). The CDR3 is 14 amino acids. Trimming left V 5 bases short and J 5 bases short, with 15 bases between. Germline V gene data show CDR1 as GTSNPN and CDR2 as SVGIG (reference sequence). The CDR3 sequence is CAWGGGRRNEKLFF. The CDR3 coding sequence is TGTGCCTGGGGAGGGGGACGGCGGAATGAAAAACTGTTTTTT.

The chain is built from TRBV11-2 and TRBJ2-2, with TRBD1 matching over 8 bases. Trimming at V came to 2 bases and at J to 0 bases, leaving 2 bases not matched to a gene. This CDR3 contains 16 residues. Germline V gene lookup returns CDR1 SGHAT and CDR2 FQNNGV. This CDR3 reads CASSLSGGANTGELFF. CDR3 in DNA: TGTGCCAGCAGCTTATCAGGGGGCGCGAACACCGGGGAGCTGTTTTTT.

This clone was seen just once. The CDR3 region is CASSTLQGAFTEAFF. In DNA form, the CDR3 reads TGTGCCAGTAGTACCCTACAGGGGGCTTTTACTGAAGCTTTCTTT. The chain is built from TRBV19 and TRBJ1-1, with TRBD1 matching over 9 bases. V trimming: 4 bases; J trimming: 5 bases; junction bases outside the gene matches: 8. The CDR3 has 15 amino acids. Germline-derived CDR1 and CDR2 are LNHDA and SQIVND (reference sequence).

J is TRBJ1-2 and V is TRBV10-3, with TRBD1 matching 9 bases. This CDR3 has 14 amino acids. J was trimmed by 2 bases and V by 9 bases; bases with no gene match: 7. The germline V gene encodes CDR1 ENHRY and CDR2 SYGVKD. The CDR3 protein is CAIRTGDGNYGYTF. The CDR3 nucleotides are TGTGCCATACGGACAGGGGACGGAAACTATGGCTACACCTTC.

The V and J genes are TRBV10-3 and TRBJ2-7, with 9 bases fitting TRBD1. Germline V gene lookup returns CDR1 ENHRY and CDR2 SYGVKD. The CDR3 is 14 amino acids. The trim removed 4 bases at V and 6 bases at J, leaving 7 bases unmatched. The chain's CDR3 is CAISATGTGLEQYF. As DNA, the CDR3 is TGTGCCATCAGTGCGACCGGGACAGGGCTCGAGCAGTACTTC.

This rearrangement joins TRBV13 to TRBJ2-7; D is tentatively TRBD1 or TRBD2 (5 bases each). CDR3 size: 15 residues. Per the germline V gene, CDR1 is PRHDT and CDR2 is FYEKMQ (reference sequence). V shed 1 base and J shed 3 bases, with 13 bases lying between them. The CDR3 region has the DNA TGTGCCAGCAGCTTAGCCCGGGACGTCGGCTACGAGCAGTACTTC. Translated: CASSLARDVGYEQYF.

This clone was counted once. DNA for the CDR3: TGTGCCAGCAGTGCGGGACAGGGCCATGGCTACACCTTC. This encodes CASSAGQGHGYTF. V gene TRBV6-4 combines with J gene TRBJ1-2, with 9 bases fitting TRBD1. V shed 4 bases and J 6 bases; nucleotides not matched to a gene: 3. CDR1 and CDR2 from the germline V gene are MRHNA and SNTAGT. CDR3 length: 13 residues.

The chain has TRBV4-1 and TRBJ2-2; D not certain. Trimming stripped 4 bases from V and 7 bases from J, with 7 bases between. CDR3 size: 12 residues. Germline-derived CDR1 and CDR2 are MGHRA and YSYEKL. The chain's CDR3 is CASSPLDGELFF. CDR3 nucleotide sequence: TGCGCCAGCAGCCCATTAGACGGGGAGCTGTTTTTT.

V is TRBV5-4 and J is TRBJ1-1; a possible D gene is TRBD1 (5 bases). CDR1 and CDR2 from the germline V gene are SGHNT and YYREEE (reference sequence). The CDR3 contains 13 residues. With 3 bases removed from V and 3 bases from J, the gap between germline ends came to 9 bases. The CDR3 sequence: CASSYLTDTEAFF. The CDR3 DNA follows: TGTGCCAGCAGCTACCTGACAGACACTGAAGCTTTCTTT.

The rearrangement uses TRBV4-3 and TRBJ2-7, with no clear D. This CDR3 is built from 15 residues. Trimming removed 5 bases from V and 3 bases from J, with 17 bases in between. Germline V gives CDR1 LGHNA, CDR2 YSLEER. Here the CDR3 reads CASSEKDGPYYEQYF. In DNA, the CDR3 is TGCGCCAGCAGCGAGAAGGACGGACCCTACTACGAGCAGTACTTC.

The chain is built from TRBV18 and TRBJ1-1; TRBD1 aligns across 8 bases. The CDR3 runs 20 residues. The germline CDR1 and CDR2 sequences are KGHSH and LQKENI. V lost 3 bases and J lost 5; bases outside the gene matches: 23. In DNA, the CDR3 is TGTGCCAGCTCACCGAAATCCCTCATCGGGACAGGCCCAACTTTTACTGAAGCTTTCTTT. Translating gives CASSPKSLIGTGPTFTEAFF.

This chain connects TRBV15 to TRBJ1-6; D is undetermined. CDR1 and CDR2 (germline): LNHNV, YYDKDF (reference sequence). The V gene lost 4 bases and the J gene lost 0 bases, with 7 bases spanning the gap. CDR3 length: 15 amino acids. CDR3 nucleotide sequence: TGTGCCACCAGCATAAAGAGCTCCTATAATTCACCCCTCCACTTT. Amino acid sequence: CATSIKSSYNSPLHF.

The rearrangement links TRBV25-1 to TRBJ1-1; D perhaps matches TRBD1 (6 bases). Germline V gene lookup returns CDR1 MGHDK and CDR2 SYGVNS. This CDR3 spans 13 amino acids. Trimming stripped 10 bases from V and 1 base from J, with 13 bases between. The CDR3 DNA sequence: TGTGCCACACAGGGTTATGAGAACACTGAAGCTTTCTTT. This codes for CATQGYENTEAFF.

This chain joins TRBV28 and TRBJ1-2, with TRBD1 as a possible D gene (6 bases). The germline CDR1 and CDR2 sequences are MDHEN and SYDVKM. This CDR3 comprises 12 residues. Trimming shortened V by 7 bases and J by 7 bases, and 13 bases separated the two germline ends. The CDR3: CASTDKGGGYTF. In nucleotides, the CDR3 is TGTGCCAGCACAGACAAGGGGGGTGGCTACACCTTC.

Only one count was recorded for this clone. The J gene is TRBJ2-1, the V gene TRBV11-2; 7 bases fit TRBD2. Germline CDR1 reads SGHAT; CDR2 reads FQNNGV. The trim removed 5 bases at V and 4 bases at J, leaving 14 bases unmatched. This CDR3 contains 17 residues. This CDR3 reads CASSPEVGLADYNEQFF. CDR3 nucleotide sequence: TGTGCCAGCAGCCCAGAGGTAGGGCTAGCGGATTACAATGAGCAGTTCTTC.

The V and J genes are TRBV27 and TRBJ2-5, with 12 bases matching TRBD2. This CDR3 region has 15 residues. V gave up 3 bases and J gave up 7 bases; unmatched junction bases: 6. The V gene's germline CDR1 is MNHEY and CDR2 SMNVEV (reference sequence). DNA of the CDR3: TGTGCCAGCAGTTTGGCTAGCGGGAGGGACGGGACCCAGTACTTC. It specifies CASSLASGRDGTQYF.

This clone appeared a few times. V is TRBV6-5 and J is TRBJ2-3; 9 bases match TRBD2. Losses at the gene ends were 8 bases for V and 6 bases for J; bases not matched to a gene: 12. Germline V lookup: CDR1 MNHEY, CDR2 SVGAGI. The CDR3 has 15 amino acids. Here the CDR3 DNA reads TGTGCCAGCTCCGGGGCGGGGGGGCTGTTGGATACGCAGTATTTT. Amino acid sequence: CASSGAGGLLDTQYF.

The J gene is TRBJ1-6, the V gene TRBV19, with 7 bases lining up with TRBD1. Germline trimming cut 3 bases from V and 10 bases from J; bases unmatched to any gene: 6. CDR1 and CDR2 from the germline V gene are LNHDA and SQIVND (reference sequence). CDR3 length: 14 amino acids. For the CDR3, the DNA is TGTGCCAGTAGTATGGTCCAGGGGGAGTCACCCCTCCACTTT. Translating gives CASSMVQGESPLHF.

The chain couples TRBV24-1 to TRBJ2-6; 7 bases align to TRBD1. The CDR3 covers 15 residues. V was pared by 8 bases and J by 2 bases, with 5 bases of the junction left unmatched. Per the germline V gene, CDR1 is KGHDR and CDR2 is SFDVKD. Here the CDR3 DNA reads TGTGCCACCAACGCAGGGGGAACTGGGGCCAACGTCCTGACTTTC. Its translation: CATNAGGTGANVLTF.

The chain is built from TRBV11-2 and TRBJ2-5; 9 nucleotides match TRBD1. CDR1 and CDR2 from the germline V gene are SGHAT and FQNNGV. With 5 bases clipped from V and 5 bases from J, the junction kept 6 bases outside the gene matches. This CDR3 comprises 14 residues. In nucleotides, the CDR3 is TGTGCCAGCAGCCCCCAAGGACAGGGGGAGACCCAGTACTTC. Encoded protein: CASSPQGQGETQYF.

The V gene is TRBV4-3, the J gene TRBJ1-4, with 10 nucleotides matching TRBD1. The junction had 15 bases not matched to a gene; V was cut back by 1 base and J by 10 bases. The V gene's germline CDR1 is LGHNA and CDR2 YSLEER. This CDR3 spans 18 amino acids. The DNA of the CDR3 is TGCGCCAGCAGCCAAGTGATACCCCTTGGACAGGGGGACGGAAAACTGTTTTTT. As protein: CASSQVIPLGQGDGKLFF.

This clone occurred once. This rearrangement joins TRBV10-1 to TRBJ2-1; 8 bases match TRBD1. CDR1 and CDR2 from the germline V gene are WNHNN and SYGVQD (reference sequence). J was trimmed by 9 bases and V by 4 bases; bases with no gene match: 11. The CDR3 has 15 amino acids. In nucleotides, the CDR3 is TGCGCCAGCAGTGGAACCAGGGGGCGAGGAGGTGAGCAGTTCTTC. This encodes CASSGTRGRGGEQFF.